Below, 25 T cell receptor beta chains from the same sample are listed, as sequenced in a study of T cells in Graves' hyperthyroidism and ophthalmopathy (dated by TCRdb to 2018 to 2020). Libraries were prepared through multiplex PCR. This sample was sequenced with an Illumina HiSeq 2000. The TCR beta CDR3 regions were amplified from the RNA transcripts. A first-round RT-PCR of the TCR CDR3 used the HTBI primer set with the Qiagen OneStep RT-PCR kit. Using fastp trimming at Q25 and MiXCR clonotype assembly, TCRdb reanalyzed the public sequencing data and kept in-frame beta chains. A single entry per CDR3 protein holds the most common genes and DNA from its merged rows. The sample data list 550,000 to 800,000 distinct CDR3 sequences, and around a sixth of these were observed just once. Around 15% of the sample belongs to the ten largest clones. Sequenced: blood. The source of these receptors is a man aged 50 to 60 with Graves' hyperthyroidism.

The chain joins TRBV7-9 to TRBJ2-7; D might be TRBD2 (5 bases). This CDR3 contains 14 residues. Germline loops: CDR1 SEHNR, CDR2 FQNEAQ (reference sequence). V was shortened by 1 base and J by 3 bases, with 10 bases between the two germline ends. CDR3 nucleotides: TGTGCCAGCAGCTTAGAAGAGGGTCTCTACGAGCAGTACTTC. Residues: CASSLEEGLYEQYF.

This clonotype was detected many times. The chain carries TRBV28 and TRBJ2-5; 13 bases align to TRBD2. This CDR3 has 15 residues. CDR1 is MDHEN and CDR2 is SYDVKM in the germline V gene. Trimming took 2 bases from V and 4 from J; bases not matched to a gene: 1. The CDR3, as DNA: TGTGCCAGCAGTTTACGACTAGCGGGAGGAGAGACCCAGTACTTC. It yields the protein CASSLRLAGGETQYF.

This clonotype was found many times. This rearrangement joins TRBV12-3 or TRBV12-4 to TRBJ2-7; 10 bases fit TRBD2. The CDR3 loop spans 15 amino acids. Trimming cost V 2 bases and J 4 bases; bases outside gene matches: 5. The CDR3 here is CASSLTGTSAYEQYF. The CDR3 nucleotides are TGTGCCAGCAGTTTAACCGGGACTAGCGCTTACGAGCAGTACTTC.

A few counts support this clonotype. The rearrangement links TRBV3-1 to TRBJ1-5; D may be TRBD1 (6 bases). There are 12 residues in the CDR3. The V end lost 10 bases, the J end lost 3 bases, and 10 bases lay between the germline ends. Germline V gene sequence: CDR1 LGHDT, CDR2 YNNKEL (reference sequence). CDR3: CATGQLNQPQHF. CDR3 nucleotide sequence: TGTGCCACCGGACAGCTCAATCAGCCCCAGCATTTT.

This clonotype was recorded many times. This chain joins TRBV28 and TRBJ2-2; 9 nucleotides match TRBD2. V was pared by 0 bases and J by 1 base, with 3 bases of the junction left unmatched. The germline gives CDR1 MDHEN, CDR2 SYDVKM. This CDR3 has 17 residues. As DNA, the CDR3 is TGTGCCAGCAGTTTATGGGCTAGCGGGGAGAACACCGGGGAGCTGTTTTTT. Translating gives CASSLWASGENTGELFF.

This sequence joins TRBV28 and TRBJ2-1, with unresolved D. The ends were cut back, 5 bases at V and 10 bases at J, with 9 bases in the middle. Germline loops: CDR1 MDHEN, CDR2 SYDVKM. The length of the CDR3 is 11 residues. CDR3 DNA sequence: TGTGCCAGCAGTCACTACCTCGAGCAGTTCTTC. Its translation is CASSHYLEQFF.

In its sample, this clonotype was seen a few times. J is TRBJ2-3 and V is TRBV7-9; D is perhaps TRBD2 (5 bases). Trimming took 2 bases from V and 3 from J, leaving 15 bases between them. Germline CDR1 and CDR2: SEHNR and FQNEAQ (reference sequence). The CDR3 totals 16 residues. The DNA of the CDR3 is TGTGCCAGCAGCTTAATAAGCGGTAGAGGAACAGATACGCAGTATTTT. Translated: CASSLISGRGTDTQYF.

The chain couples TRBV5-1 to TRBJ2-6; no firm D call. The length of the CDR3 is 18 residues. V lost 0 bases, J lost 0 bases, and 13 bases lay in between. Germline-derived CDR1 and CDR2 are SGHRS and YFSETQ. The CDR3 sequence: CASSLVGWADSGANVLTF. The CDR3 nucleotides read TGCGCCAGCAGCTTGGTTGGTTGGGCAGACTCTGGGGCCAACGTCCTGACTTTC.

V and J are TRBV5-1 and TRBJ2-1; D remains unclear. The germline V gene has CDR1 SGHRS and CDR2 YFSETQ. Trimming cost V 4 bases and J 0 bases, with 14 bases left between them. The CDR3 extends over 16 amino acids. The CDR3 is CASSPQVSSSYNEQFF. CDR3 coding DNA: TGCGCCAGCAGCCCACAAGTCAGCAGCTCCTACAATGAGCAGTTCTTC.

The gene calls are TRBV2 and TRBJ2-7; TRBD2 agrees at 10 bases. From germline, CDR1 is SNHLY and CDR2 FYNNEI. V shed 1 base and J 2 bases; nucleotides not matched to a gene: 2. This CDR3 contains 15 residues. DNA of the CDR3: TGTGCCAGCAGTGAAGGGACTAGCGGTACCTACGAGCAGTACTTC. The encoded protein is CASSEGTSGTYEQYF.

At least ten counts were recorded for this clonotype. The chain links TRBV27 to TRBJ2-7; 7 nucleotides align to TRBD2. V gave up 0 bases and J gave up 3 bases; unmatched junction bases: 5. The germline gives CDR1 MNHEY, CDR2 SMNVEV (reference sequence). This CDR3 is built from 15 residues. CDR3: CASSLSSGLYYEQYF. CDR3 coding DNA: TGTGCCAGCAGTTTATCGTCGGGACTATACTACGAGCAGTACTTC.

This clonotype was picked up many times. The chain has TRBV6-2 or TRBV6-3 and TRBJ1-1; D gene ambiguous. The CDR3 extends over 14 amino acids. Germline V gene lookup returns CDR1 MNHEY and CDR2 SVGEGT. The V end lost 2 bases, the J end lost 5 bases, and 12 bases lay between the germline ends. This CDR3 is CASSYEVLRTEAFF. The DNA of the CDR3 is TGTGCCAGCAGTTACGAGGTACTCCGGACTGAAGCTTTCTTT.

The chain has TRBV25-1 and TRBJ2-2; 9 positions match TRBD2. CDR3 length: 17 amino acids. CDR1 MGHDK and CDR2 SYGVNS come from the germline V gene. V was clipped by 3 bases and J by 5 bases; unmatched bases: 10. The CDR3 DNA reads TGTGCCAGCAGTGACTCCGTAGCGGGAGTAGGAACCGGGGAGCTGTTTTTT. Protein sequence: CASSDSVAGVGTGELFF.

This clonotype was detected many times. The chain has TRBV20-1 and TRBJ2-3, with D maybe TRBD2 (6 bases). Trimming took 7 bases from V and 3 from J, leaving 17 bases between them. The CDR3 covers 14 residues. Germline CDR1 is DFQATT and CDR2 is SNEGSKA (reference sequence). The CDR3 coding sequence is TGCAGTGTTCTGCAGGGAGGAAGGACAGATACGCAGTATTTT. This codes for CSVLQGGRTDTQYF.

In its sample, this clonotype was seen many times. J is TRBJ1-2 and V is TRBV30, with D unclear. CDR1 and CDR2 (germline): GTSNPN, SVGIG (reference sequence). CDR3 length: 12 residues. V shed 2 bases and J shed 7 bases, with 11 bases lying between them. As DNA, the CDR3 is TGTGCCTGGAGTATCTCTCGCGGTGGCTACACCTTC. Amino acid sequence: CAWSISRGGYTF.

A few counts support this clonotype. The chain uses TRBV24-1 and TRBJ2-2; TRBD1 matches at 9 bases. This CDR3 has 16 residues. The germline V gene has CDR1 KGHDR and CDR2 SFDVKD. V was clipped by 5 bases and J by 1 base; unmatched bases: 4. The CDR3 sequence is CATSGGTGQNTGELFF. CDR3 coding DNA: TGTGCCACCAGTGGGGGGACAGGGCAGAACACCGGGGAGCTGTTTTTT.

Notes on this clonotype: One end of the junction varies from germline; a read error may be responsible. V and J are TRBV12-3 or TRBV12-4 and TRBJ2-6, with D perhaps assigned TRBD1 or TRBD2 (5 bases each). CDR3 size: 16 residues. The CDR3 loop is CASSLDVNSGGNVLTF. CDR3 bases: TGTGCCAGCAGTTTAGACGTGAACTCTGGGGGCAACGTCCTGACTTTC.

The V and J genes are TRBV20-1 and TRBJ1-1; D is undetermined. The CDR3 runs to 14 residues. V was cut by 6 bases and J by 0 bases, with 14 bases left in between. CDR1 and CDR2 (germline): DFQATT, SNEGSKA (reference sequence). CDR3 in amino acids: CSAGKERLNTEAFF. CDR3 nucleotide sequence: TGCAGTGCCGGAAAGGAGAGATTGAACACTGAAGCTTTCTTT.

This clonotype has more than one count but fewer than ten. The rearrangement uses TRBV6-1 and TRBJ1-1; D unclear. The CDR3 totals 11 residues. In germline, CDR1 is MNHNS, CDR2 SASEGT. Trimming took 7 bases from V and 5 from J, leaving 8 bases between them. Here the CDR3 DNA reads TGTGCCAGCATAGGGAGTACTGAAGCTTTCTTT. Translation: CASIGSTEAFF.

This clonotype turned up a few times. V and J are TRBV10-3 and TRBJ2-7, with D uncertain. Germline CDR1 is ENHRY and CDR2 is SYGVKD. The CDR3 runs 13 residues. V was shortened by 2 bases and J by 1 base, with 6 bases between the two germline ends. The CDR3 is CAISEGKSYEQYF. CDR3 bases: TGTGCCATCAGTGAGGGAAAATCCTACGAGCAGTACTTC.

This clonotype came up a few times. The chain combines TRBV12-3 or TRBV12-4 with TRBJ2-3; 7 nucleotides agree with TRBD1. Unmatched junction bases numbered 6, after V lost 6 bases and J lost 0 bases. The CDR3 extends over 15 amino acids. The CDR3 DNA sequence: TGTGCCAGCAGAGAACAGGGGTTTAGCACAGATACGCAGTATTTT. Encoded protein: CASREQGFSTDTQYF.

The rearrangement joins TRBV24-1 to TRBJ2-3; D remains ambiguous. Germline CDR1 and CDR2: KGHDR and SFDVKD. This CDR3 has 13 residues. V shed 8 bases and J shed 0 bases, with 8 bases lying between them. The CDR3 sequence is CATTDGSTDTQYF. The CDR3 DNA sequence: TGTGCCACCACCGACGGGAGCACAGATACGCAGTATTTT.

The CDR3 DNA follows: TGTGCCAGCAGTCCCCGACTAGCGGGAGGGCCGATGACCGGGGAGCTGTTTTTT. As protein: CASSPRLAGGPMTGELFF. V usage is TRBV27 and J usage is TRBJ2-2; TRBD2 matches at 14 bases. The CDR3 extends over 18 amino acids. Trimming at V came to 5 bases and at J to 5 bases, leaving 10 bases not matched to a gene. The germline V gene has CDR1 MNHEY and CDR2 SMNVEV (reference sequence).

The CDR3 loop is CASSFEASGRAGNEQFF. The CDR3 DNA is TGTGCCAGCAGCTTTGAGGCTAGCGGGAGGGCCGGGAATGAGCAGTTCTTC. The J gene is TRBJ2-1, the V gene TRBV7-6; 12 positions agree with TRBD2. Germline values: CDR1 SGHVS, CDR2 FNYEAQ. Germline trimming cut 3 bases from V and 7 bases from J; bases unmatched to any gene: 10. This CDR3 is 17 amino acids long.

In its sample, this clonotype was seen many times. The chain carries TRBV6-2 or TRBV6-3 and TRBJ2-7, with a possible D match to TRBD1 (5 bases). The CDR3 extends over 14 amino acids. Per the germline V gene, CDR1 is MNHEY and CDR2 is SVGEGT. V was clipped by 4 bases and J by 5 bases, with 15 bases between them. The DNA of the CDR3 is TGTGCCAGCAGTTCCCAGGGCTTTTATAACGAGCAGTACTTC. Residues: CASSSQGFYNEQYF.